What follows describes a single TCR beta chain. After removal of 2 bases from V and 7 bases from J, the junction contained 5 bases not matched to a gene. The CDR3 has 15 amino acids. Germline CDR1 MNHEY, CDR2 SMNVEV (reference sequence). TCRdb's copy holds only in-frame clones and misses some; the assay was immunoSEQ multiplex PCR. The sample includes over 100,000 clones, 85% to 90% of them seen just once. The sample belongs to a study of blood T cell repertoires in COVID-19. Study information: Nucleic acid was either cDNA or gDNA, and it came from T cells, B-cell-depleted T cells, or PBMCs.

The chain has TRBV27 and TRBJ1-6; 7 bases map to TRBD1. Source material: peripheral blood. The clonotype originates from a man aged 80 or over with acute or convalescent COVID-19. CDR3 in DNA: TGTGCCAGCAGTTTACGCCCAGGGGGGAATTCACCCCTCCACTTT. Amino acid sequence: CASSLRPGGNSPLHF.